This record concerns one T cell receptor (beta chain) sequence. Its target is unknown. The donors formed part of the approximately 130-subject validation cohort, distinct from the roughly 600-subject first cohort. The sample belongs to a study of cytomegalovirus exposure and HLA in healthy donors. Study-level points and caveats: Most TCR sequences were seen very rarely across donors, but some public TCRs occurred in many. Listed as cytomegalovirus-associated were around 160 TCR beta chains. First-cohort TCR clusters tended to co-occur in the 90 to 150 validation repertoires, a later analysis found.

Clones were sequenced by immunoSEQ multiplex PCR, and TCRdb holds only the in-frame ones, with some missing. The sample comprises 150,000 to 200,000 clones, around nine tenths of which are singletons, and approximately 3% rests with the top ten. This clonotype originated in a man younger than 30 in good health and CMV-seronegative. Sequenced: PBMCs.

CDR3 amino acids: CASSPRSTENTDTQYF. The CDR3 DNA sequence: TGTGCCAGCAGCCCGCGATCCACTGAAAACACAGATACGCAGTATTTT. The V call is TRBV7-2, the J call TRBJ2-3, with D uncertain. CDR1 SGHTA and CDR2 FQGNSA come from the germline V gene. The CDR3 is 16 residues long. Trimming took off 5 bases at V and 2 bases at J, with 17 bases between the two ends. Filled out from reference TRBV7-2 and TRBJ2-3, the complete variable domain reads GAGVSQSPSNKVTEKGKDVELRCDPISGHTALYWYRQSLGQGLEFLIYFQGNSAPDKSGLPSDRFSAERTGGSVSTLTIQRTQQEDSAVYLCASSPRSTENTDTQYFGPGTRLTVL.